These T cell receptor beta chains were read from a single sample in a study of control samples from healthy donors and cancer patients. Clones were sequenced by immunoSEQ multiplex PCR, and TCRdb holds only the in-frame ones, with some missing. The sample lists approximately 100,000 clones, roughly 89% occurring once. What was sequenced was PBMCs. The receptors derive from a man aged 55-75 years with lung cancer. Each CDR3 is given with its conserved first and last residue. The D gene is left open where the match is weak. Part of the rows lack a size; the others show once, few, many or a class for expanded clones.

TGTGCCAGCAGTTTAGTGGGACTAGCGGGGTATAACCAAGAGACCCAGTACTTC	CASSLVGLAGYNQETQYF	TRBV27	TRBJ2-5	TRBD2	18	.
TGTGCCAGCAGCTCTTTCTCACCCCTCCACTTT	CASSSFSPLHF	TRBV7-2	TRBJ1-6	.	11	.
TGTGCCAGCAGTGTCTCTATTAGCGTTGGCACAGATACGCAGTATTTT	CASSVSISVGTDTQYF	TRBV2	TRBJ2-3	.	16	.
TGCGCCAGCGGGGATCGGGGGGATGCCTACAATGAGCAGTTCTTC	CASGDRGDAYNEQFF	TRBV5-1	TRBJ2-1	TRBD2	15	once
TGTGCCACCAAGGCTAGCGGGGGAACAGATACGCAGTATTTT	CATKASGGTDTQYF	TRBV24-1	TRBJ2-3	TRBD2	14	few
TGTGCCAACCTCTGGGGTTACGGCACCTCGGCGTACACTGAAGCTTTCTTT	CANLWGYGTSAYTEAFF	TRBV11-2	TRBJ1-1	.	17	.
TGTGCCAGCAGCCGCGACAGGGAGTCCTTCTATGGCTACACCTTC	CASSRDRESFYGYTF	TRBV11-2	TRBJ1-2	TRBD1	15	.
TGTGCCAGCAGCCCTCCCGCCCAAGAGACCCAGTACTTC	CASSPPAQETQYF	TRBV7-9	TRBJ2-5	.	13	.
TGCGCCAGCAGCTTAACAGGCCCGAACACCGGGGAGCTGTTTTTT	CASSLTGPNTGELFF	TRBV5-1	TRBJ2-2	.	15	.
TGTGCTAGTGGTTTGGGGAACAGGGACCACACTGAAGCTTTCTTT	CASGLGNRDHTEAFF	TRBV12-5	TRBJ1-1	.	15	.
TGCGCCAGCTCCCGAGGCTCCGCAACTAATGAAAAACTGTTTTTT	CASSRGSATNEKLFF	TRBV10-2	TRBJ1-4	.	15	.
TGTGCCAGCTTAAACTACAATGAGCAGTTCTTC	CASLNYNEQFF	TRBV2	TRBJ2-1	.	11	.
TGTGCCAGCAGCTTAGACCCTTATAAAGCTGAAGCTTTCTTT	CASSLDPYKAEAFF	TRBV7-9	TRBJ1-1	.	14	.
TGTGCCAGCAGCCCACGGGCCCTGAGGGGCTACACCTTC	CASSPRALRGYTF	TRBV9	TRBJ1-2	.	13	.
TGTGCCAGCAGCTTGGCCTTAACTTCATCCTTAGCAGGTAGCTATGGCTACACCTTC	CASSLALTSSLAGSYGYTF	TRBV5-8	TRBJ1-2	.	19	.
TGCGCCAGCAGCTTGACCCAATCGGAGACCCAGTACTTC	CASSLTQSETQYF	TRBV5-1	TRBJ2-5	.	13	.
TGTGCCAGCAGCTTTGCCCAGAGAGTTTTGGGATTCGAGCAGCCCCAGCATTTT	CASSFAQRVLGFEQPQHF	TRBV7-9	TRBJ1-5	.	18	.
TGTGCCTTTTCTCCCTCAGGGCCGTGGAATGAAAAACTGTTTTTT	CAFSPSGPWNEKLFF	TRBV30	TRBJ1-4	.	15	.
TGTGCCAGCAGTTACGGACAGACGTTCTATGGCTACACCTTC	CASSYGQTFYGYTF	TRBV6-5	TRBJ1-2	.	14	.
TGTGCCAGCTCCCTGGACGGGGGACTTCTGCCTATTCAAGCTTTCTTT	CASSLDGGLLPIQAFF	TRBV18	TRBJ1-1	.	16	.
TGTGCCACCAGTGATCTCCACACAGATACGCAGTATTTT	CATSDLHTDTQYF	TRBV24-1	TRBJ2-3	.	13	few
TGTGCCTGGAGCGGACAGCCCTCGAACACCGGGGAGCTGTTTTTT	CAWSGQPSNTGELFF	TRBV30	TRBJ2-2	.	15	.
TGTGCCAGCAGCCCATATGGGGCAACTAATGAAAAACTGTTTTTT	CASSPYGATNEKLFF	TRBV3-1/TRBV3-2	TRBJ1-4	.	15	.
TGTGCCAGCAGTATAGGGACAGTCCAAGAGACCCAGTACTTC	CASSIGTVQETQYF	TRBV2	TRBJ2-5	TRBD1	14	.
TGTGCCATCAGTGCGGGTATGAACACTGAAGCTTTCTTT	CAISAGMNTEAFF	TRBV10-3	TRBJ1-1	.	13	.
TGTGCCAGCAGCTTGGATGCGGGAGCGGTCTCTGGCTACACCTTC	CASSLDAGAVSGYTF	TRBV5-5	TRBJ1-2	.	15	.
TGTGCCAGCAGCCAAGGCCTGGTTGGTTCTGGAAACACCATATATTTT	CASSQGLVGSGNTIYF	TRBV3-1/TRBV3-2	TRBJ1-3	.	16	.
TGCAGTGCTAGAGAGACAAACATTCAGTACTTC	CSARETNIQYF	TRBV20-1	TRBJ2-4	.	11	.
TGCGCCAGCAGCTTGGCCGACGGAGCGAACACCGGGGAGCTGTTTTTT	CASSLADGANTGELFF	TRBV5-1	TRBJ2-2	.	16	.
TGTGCCAGCAGCTCAAAAAACCCGGCTAGCGGGGTGTACAATGAGCAGTTCTTC	CASSSKNPASGVYNEQFF	TRBV7-3	TRBJ2-1	TRBD2	18	.